This T cell receptor beta chain was observed in a study of T cells in Graves' hyperthyroidism and ophthalmopathy. Study results and caveats: Among thyroid clonotypes expanded above 0.001, most also appeared in blood.

At least ten counts were recorded for this clonotype. Its antigen is unknown. The CDR3 loop spans 14 amino acids. The V segment lost 4 bases and the J segment 5 bases; nucleotides outside the gene matches: 2. Per the germline V gene, CDR1 is SQVTM and CDR2 is ANQGSEA. TCR beta CDR3 regions were amplified from RNA transcripts. HTBI primers drove first-round RT-PCR of the TCR CDR3. In TCRdb, the multiplex PCR reads were re-called with MiXCR into one record per CDR3 protein. Here the sample spans 500,000 to 650,000 distinct CDR3 sequences, roughly a sixth being singletons. The sample comprised blood. The rearrangement joins TRBV29-1 to TRBJ2-5, with 15 bases identical to TRBD2. The source is a young woman with Graves' ophthalmopathy. The CDR3 spells CSVAGLAGGETQYF. The CDR3 DNA is TGCAGCGTTGCGGGACTAGCGGGAGGCGAGACCCAGTACTTC.